Below, one T cell receptor beta chain is given with its context. These data belong to a study of blood T cells in healthy people across ages. Through a sample-barcoded 5' primer and a J-beta primer mix, a second PCR was run for roughly 6 to 11 cycles. TCRdb re-called the 5' RACE reads with MiXCR, one entry per CDR3 protein. The sample consists of hundreds of thousands of distinct CDR3 sequences, less than 35% of them appearing once. The length of the CDR3 is 16 residues. V lost 1 base to trimming and J lost 7 bases, with 17 bases between them. The germline V gene encodes CDR1 SGHVS and CDR2 FNYEAQ. The chain joins TRBV7-6 to TRBJ2-1; the D gene could be TRBD1 or TRBD2 (5 bases each). Sequenced material: blood. The sequence came from an elderly woman in good health. The CDR3 nucleotides read TGTGCCAGCAGCTTAGGGCCGGGACCACTGATAAATGAGCAGTTCTTC. It is translated as CASSLGPGPLINEQFF.